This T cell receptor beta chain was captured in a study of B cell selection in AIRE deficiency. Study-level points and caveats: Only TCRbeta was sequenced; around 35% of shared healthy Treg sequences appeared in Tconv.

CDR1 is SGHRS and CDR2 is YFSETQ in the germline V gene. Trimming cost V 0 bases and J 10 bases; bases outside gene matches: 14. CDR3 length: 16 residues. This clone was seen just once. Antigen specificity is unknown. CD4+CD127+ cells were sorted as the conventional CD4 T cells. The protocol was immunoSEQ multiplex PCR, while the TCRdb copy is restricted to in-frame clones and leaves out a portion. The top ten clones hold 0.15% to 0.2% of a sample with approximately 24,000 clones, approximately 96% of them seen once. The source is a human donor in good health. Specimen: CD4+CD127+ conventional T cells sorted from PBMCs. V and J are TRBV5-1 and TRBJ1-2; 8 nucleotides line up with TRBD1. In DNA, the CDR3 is TGCGCCAGCAGCTTGGGGGGACAGGTCGGTCGGGAAGTCTACACCTTC. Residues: CASSLGGQVGREVYTF.